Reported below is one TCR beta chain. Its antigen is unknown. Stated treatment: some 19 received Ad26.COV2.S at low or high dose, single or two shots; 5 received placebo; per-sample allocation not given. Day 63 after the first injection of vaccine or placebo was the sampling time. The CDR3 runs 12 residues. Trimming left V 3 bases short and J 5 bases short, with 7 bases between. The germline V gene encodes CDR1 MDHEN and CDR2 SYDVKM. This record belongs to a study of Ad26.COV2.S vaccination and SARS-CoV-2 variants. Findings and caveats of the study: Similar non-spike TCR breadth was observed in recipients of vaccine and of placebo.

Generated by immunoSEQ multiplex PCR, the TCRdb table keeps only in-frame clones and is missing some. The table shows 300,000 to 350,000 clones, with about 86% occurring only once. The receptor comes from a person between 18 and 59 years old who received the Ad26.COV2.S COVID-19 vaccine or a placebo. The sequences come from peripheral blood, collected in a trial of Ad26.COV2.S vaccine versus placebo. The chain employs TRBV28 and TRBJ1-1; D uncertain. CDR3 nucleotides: TGTGCCAGCAGTTTGTTAGTAACTGAAGCTTTCTTT. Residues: CASSLLVTEAFF. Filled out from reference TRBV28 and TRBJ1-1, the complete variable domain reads DVKVTQSSRYLVKRTGEKVFLECVQDMDHENMFWYRQDPGLGLRLIYFSYDVKMKEKGDIPEGYSVSREKKERFSLILESASTNQTSMYLCASSLLVTEAFFGQGTRLTVV.